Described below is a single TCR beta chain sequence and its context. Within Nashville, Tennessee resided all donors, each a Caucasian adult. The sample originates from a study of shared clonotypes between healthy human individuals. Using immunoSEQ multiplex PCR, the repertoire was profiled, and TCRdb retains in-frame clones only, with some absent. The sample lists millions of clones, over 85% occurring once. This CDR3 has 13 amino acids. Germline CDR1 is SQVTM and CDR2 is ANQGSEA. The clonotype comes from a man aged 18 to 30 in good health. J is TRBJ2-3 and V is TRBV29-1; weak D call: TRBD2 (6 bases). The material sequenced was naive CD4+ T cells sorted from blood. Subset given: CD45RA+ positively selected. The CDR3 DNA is TGCACCACCGCGGAGGGGCCCACAGATACGCAGTATTTT. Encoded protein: CTTAEGPTDTQYF.